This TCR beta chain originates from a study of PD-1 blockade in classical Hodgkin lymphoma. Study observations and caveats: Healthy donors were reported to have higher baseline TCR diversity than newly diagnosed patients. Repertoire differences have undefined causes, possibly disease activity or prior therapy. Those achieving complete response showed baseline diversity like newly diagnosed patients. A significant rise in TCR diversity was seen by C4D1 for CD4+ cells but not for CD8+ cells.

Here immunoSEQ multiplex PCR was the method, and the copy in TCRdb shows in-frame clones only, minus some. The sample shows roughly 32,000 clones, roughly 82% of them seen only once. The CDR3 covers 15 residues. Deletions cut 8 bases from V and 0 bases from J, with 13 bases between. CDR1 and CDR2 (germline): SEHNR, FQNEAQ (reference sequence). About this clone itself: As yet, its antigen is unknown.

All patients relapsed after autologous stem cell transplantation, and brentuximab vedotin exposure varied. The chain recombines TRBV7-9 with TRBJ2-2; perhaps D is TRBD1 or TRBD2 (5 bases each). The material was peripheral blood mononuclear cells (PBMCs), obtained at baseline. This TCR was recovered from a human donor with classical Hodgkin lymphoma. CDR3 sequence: CASSGTASNTGELFF. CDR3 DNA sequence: TGTGCCAGCTCCGGGACCGCTTCGAACACCGGGGAGCTGTTTTTT.